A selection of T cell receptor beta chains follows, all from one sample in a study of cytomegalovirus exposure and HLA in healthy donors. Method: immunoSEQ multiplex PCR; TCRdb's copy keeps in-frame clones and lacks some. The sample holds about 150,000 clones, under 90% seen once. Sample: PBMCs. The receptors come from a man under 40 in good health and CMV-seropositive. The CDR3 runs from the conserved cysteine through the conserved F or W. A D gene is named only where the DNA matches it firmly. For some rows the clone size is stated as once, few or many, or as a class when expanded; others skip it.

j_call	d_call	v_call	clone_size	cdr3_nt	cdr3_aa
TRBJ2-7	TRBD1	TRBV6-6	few	TGTGCCAGCAGCCCCGGGACAGGGAGGTACGAGCAGTACTTC	CASSPGTGRYEQYF
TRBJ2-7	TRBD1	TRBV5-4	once	TGTGCCAGCAGCTTGTCGACAGGGGCATTGGGCGAGCAGTACTTC	CASSLSTGALGEQYF
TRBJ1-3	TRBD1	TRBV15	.	TGTGCCACCAGCAGAGGACAGGGTCTCTCTGGAAACACCATATATTTT	CATSRGQGLSGNTIYF
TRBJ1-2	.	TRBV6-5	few	TGTGCCAGCAGTTACTCTGAAGGGGCGGGCTACACCTTC	CASSYSEGAGYTF
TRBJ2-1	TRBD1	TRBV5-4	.	TGTGCCAGCAGCTTGGGGGACAGGAAGTCCTACAATGAGCAGTTCTTC	CASSLGDRKSYNEQFF
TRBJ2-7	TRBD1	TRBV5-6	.	TGTGCCAGCAGCTTCGGGACAGGGATATACGAGCAGTACTTC	CASSFGTGIYEQYF
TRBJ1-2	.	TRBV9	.	TGTGCCAGCAGCCCAAGGACGGGGAACTATGGCTACACCTTC	CASSPRTGNYGYTF
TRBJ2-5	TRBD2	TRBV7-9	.	TGTGCCAGCAGCAAGCCGACTAGCGGGAGGATCCAAGAGACCCAGTACTTC	CASSKPTSGRIQETQYF
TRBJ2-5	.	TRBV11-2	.	TGTGCCAGCAGCTCATACACAAAAGAGACCCAGTACTTC	CASSSYTKETQYF
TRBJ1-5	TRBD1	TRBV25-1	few	TGTGCCAGCACCCGACAGGGATCCAATCAGCCCCAGCATTTT	CASTRQGSNQPQHF
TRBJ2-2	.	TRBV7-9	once	TGTGCCAGCAGCTTTTCAGGGCCGCTGTTTTTT	CASSFSGPLFF
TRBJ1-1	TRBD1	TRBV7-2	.	TGTGCCAGCAGCCTCCGACAGGGGCAGACTGAAGCTTCCTTT	CASSLRQGQTEASF
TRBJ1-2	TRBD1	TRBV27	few	TGTGCCAGCAGTCCAGGACCGGGACAGGGGGCTCGGGGCTACACCTTC	CASSPGPGQGARGYTF
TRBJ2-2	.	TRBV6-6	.	TGTGCCAGCAGTTACTCTTACAGGGGGGGTGCCGGGGAGCTGTTTTTT	CASSYSYRGGAGELFF
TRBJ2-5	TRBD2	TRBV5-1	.	TGCGCCAGCAGCAACGCGGGAGGGGGGGGAGAGACCCAGTACTTC	CASSNAGGGGETQYF
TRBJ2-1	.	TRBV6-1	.	TGTGCCAGCAGTGTGTCAGGGGCCTCGATGCTAGGCTATTCATACAATGAGCAGTTCTTC	CASSVSGASMLGYSYNEQFF
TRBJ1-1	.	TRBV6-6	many	TGTGCCAGCAGTTTGTCGGGGGATTACATGAACACTGAAGCTTTCTTT	CASSLSGDYMNTEAFF
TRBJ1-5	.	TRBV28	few	TGTGCCAGCCATACACCAGGGAGGCAGAATCAGCCCCAGCATTTT	CASHTPGRQNQPQHF
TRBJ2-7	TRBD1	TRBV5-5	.	TGTGCCAGCAGCGGGACAGGGGGCACATACGAGCAGTACTTC	CASSGTGGTYEQYF
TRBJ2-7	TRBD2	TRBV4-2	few	TGTGCCAGCAGCCAAGAGTCTCGCGGGGGGGCCCGTGAGCAGTACTTC	CASSQESRGGAREQYF
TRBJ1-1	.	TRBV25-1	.	TGTGCCAGCAGTGTAGTAGGGGGGGACACTGAAGCTTTCTTT	CASSVVGGDTEAFF
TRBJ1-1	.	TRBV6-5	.	TGTGCCAGCACCGCCGGGGTGGAGAACACTGAAGCTTTCTTT	CASTAGVENTEAFF
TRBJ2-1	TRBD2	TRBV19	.	TGTGCCAGTTTTCCTCGGACTAGCGGGAGGGTGAGCTCCTACAATGAGCAGTTCTTC	CASFPRTSGRVSSYNEQFF